This TCR beta chain originates from a study of graft-versus-host responses after intestinal transplantation. The study's findings and limits: Allografts of patients with graft-donor T cell macrochimerism showed high graft-versus-host to host-versus-graft clone ratios. GvH clones were found in recipient marrow; some appeared first in ileum or blood.

V gave up 8 bases and J gave up 5 bases, with 18 bases separating them. This CDR3 region has 14 residues. Germline V gene data show CDR1 as MNHEY and CDR2 as SVGAGI. The repertoire was sequenced with immunoSEQ multiplex PCR; TCRdb's copy has only in-frame clones and lacks some. The sample gives about 100,000 clones, about 90% of which show up once; more than 0.75% is in the top ten. As for this clone: Its antigen remains unidentified.

This TCR was sampled from a human donor who was the organ donor for an intestinal transplant. This chain uses TRBV6-5 with TRBJ1-1, with D maybe TRBD1 (5 bases). Source: unstimulated CD4+ T cells sorted from spleen or lymph node cells, taken before transplant. As DNA, the CDR3 is TGTGCCAGCTCACCTGGAGGGGTTAGGACTGAAGCTTTCTTT. This sequence encodes CASSPGGVRTEAFF.